This T cell receptor beta chain emerged from a study of shared clonotypes between healthy human individuals. The V and J ends lost 3 bases and 0 bases respectively, with 12 bases between them. CDR3 size: 15 residues. Germline CDR1 and CDR2: SQVTM and ANQGSEA. Assay used: immunoSEQ multiplex PCR; TCRdb lists only in-frame clones, some missing. Of roughly 490,000 clones in the sample, approximately 80% are singletons; the top ten hold approximately 13%. Sequencing used PBMCs. The clonotype comes from a woman between 40 and 50 years old in good health. Some clones in this sample may be carry-over from other donors' samples. The V call is TRBV29-1, the J call TRBJ2-1; possibly TRBD2 for D (6 bases). CDR3 residues: CSVDAGPNSYNEQFF. The CDR3 DNA reads as TGCAGCGTTGACGCGGGACCAAACTCCTACAATGAGCAGTTCTTC.